This T cell receptor beta chain originates from a study of ipilimumab plus nivolumab after autologous stem cell transplantation. At the level of the study: DLBCL patients had primary refractory or relapsed disease. Overall study results and limits: TCR repertoire, Treg phenotype and gut microbiota reportedly support more study of this approach.

Concerning this clone: Antigen unknown.

Produced via immunoSEQ multiplex PCR; TCRdb's table is partial and in-frame only. Of 15,000 to 20,000 clones listed, over 75% are singletons. Germline CDR1 SGDLS, CDR2 YYNGEE. Trimming removed 0 bases from V and 3 bases from J, with 13 bases in between. The CDR3 contains 16 residues. Patients got ipilimumab 1 mg/kg beginning 14 to 28 days post-transplant. Through week 26, nivolumab 3 mg/kg IV was given weeks 1, 4, 7, 10, then biweekly. Sequencing used PBMCs, obtained in a trial of ipilimumab plus nivolumab as post-transplant consolidation. This chain connects TRBV9 to TRBJ2-1; no definite D call. The sequence derives from a male donor with diffuse large B-cell lymphoma. CDR3 DNA sequence: TGTGCCAGCAGCGTAGATTCCGGTACCTACTACAATGAGCAGTTCTTC. It codes for CASSVDSGTYYNEQFF.